These 8 T cell receptor beta chains were sequenced from one sample in a study of OX40 agonist ivuxolimab in advanced cancers. This table comes from immunoSEQ multiplex PCR, and its TCRdb copy is limited to in-frame clones, with some not included. The table records just over 90,000 clones, around 94% of them present only once. The specimen comprised CD4+ or CD8+ T cells sorted from blood, sampled in a trial of the OX40 agonist ivuxolimab. Receptors originate from an adult with an advanced solid tumor such as melanoma, head and neck, liver or kidney cancer.

The chain recombines TRBV27 with TRBJ2-7; D not resolved. Trimming took off 5 bases at V and 5 bases at J, with 19 bases between the two ends. CDR3 length: 15 amino acids. Germline CDR1 MNHEY, CDR2 SMNVEV (reference sequence). This CDR3 is CASSLIPSWADEQYF. DNA of the CDR3: TGTGCCAGCAGTCTGATACCCAGCTGGGCAGACGAGCAGTACTTC.

The chain recombines TRBV19 with TRBJ2-7; D assignment may be TRBD1 or TRBD2 (5 bases each). Between the trimmed V and J ends, which lost 5 bases and 2 bases, there was a span of 13 bases. The CDR3 spans 14 residues. Per the germline V gene, CDR1 is LNHDA and CDR2 is SQIVND (reference sequence). CDR3 DNA sequence: TGTGCCAGTAGTCACGGGACGGCTGCCTACGAGCAGTACTTC. As protein: CASSHGTAAYEQYF. The entire variable domain, with the rest obtained from reference TRBV19 and TRBJ2-7, is as follows: DGGITQSPKYLFRKEGQNVTLSCEQNLNHDAMYWYRQDPGQGLRLIYYSQIVNDFQKGDIAEGYSVSREKKESFPLTVTSAQKNPTAFYLCASSHGTAAYEQYFGPGTRLTVT.

The chain joins TRBV27 to TRBJ2-5; 10 bases map to TRBD2. The CDR3 runs to 16 residues. V lost 2 bases, J lost 1 base, and 4 bases stayed unmatched. The V gene's germline CDR1 is MNHEY and CDR2 SMNVEV (reference sequence). The CDR3 reads CASSLSGGAFQETQYF. CDR3 bases: TGTGCCAGCAGTTTAAGCGGGGGGGCGTTCCAAGAGACCCAGTACTTC.

The CDR3 spells CASSWGGYQETQYF. In DNA, the CDR3 is TGTGCCAGCAGCTGGGGGGGGTACCAAGAGACCCAGTACTTC. The chain uses TRBV7-2 and TRBJ2-5, with TRBD2 matching 7 bases. This CDR3 spans 14 amino acids. V shed 4 bases, J shed 0 bases, and the junction held 2 bases outside the gene matches. Per germline, CDR1 SGHTA and CDR2 FQGNSA.

This sequence joins TRBV15 and TRBJ2-1; 10 nucleotides align to TRBD2. CDR1 and CDR2 from the germline V gene are LNHNV and YYDKDF (reference sequence). The CDR3 totals 15 residues. V was clipped by 3 bases and J by 8 bases; unmatched bases: 7. CDR3 DNA: TGTGCCACCAGCAGTTGGTCTAGCGGGAGAGATGAGCAGTTCTTC. Its translation is CATSSWSSGRDEQFF.

The chain carries TRBV29-1 and TRBJ1-2; D ambiguous. V was trimmed by 6 bases and J by 4 bases, leaving 24 bases between them. Germline lookup yields CDR1 SQVTM and CDR2 ANQGSEA. The CDR3 runs to 16 residues. The CDR3 reads CSVVGPTDGMVYGYTF. Here the CDR3 DNA reads TGCAGCGTCGTAGGACCTACGGACGGCATGGTCTATGGCTACACCTTC. The full variable domain, in which reference TRBV29-1 and TRBJ1-2 provide the parts outside the CDR3, is SAVISQKPSRDICQRGTSLTIQCQVDSQVTMMFWYRQQPGQSLTLIATANQGSEATYESGFVIDKFPISRPNLTFSTLTVSNMSPEDSSIYLCSVVGPTDGMVYGYTFGSGTRLTVV.

The gene calls are TRBV29-1 and TRBJ2-7, with TRBD1 matching 9 bases. Germline V gene data show CDR1 as SQVTM and CDR2 as ANQGSEA. The trim removed 4 bases at V and 3 bases at J, leaving 7 bases unmatched. CDR3 length: 14 residues. CDR3 protein: CSVVFPGQGYEQYF. The DNA of the CDR3 is TGCAGCGTTGTCTTCCCGGGACAGGGCTACGAGCAGTACTTC.

Points on this clone: Different DNA sequences within this sample yield the same CDR3. The V and J genes are TRBV27 and TRBJ1-2; D may be TRBD1 (5 bases). V was cut by 6 bases and J by 2 bases, with 10 bases left in between. Germline CDR1 reads MNHEY; CDR2 reads SMNVEV (reference sequence). The CDR3 loop spans 13 amino acids. The DNA for the CDR3 is TGTGCCAGCAGCCTGGGGGGGAACTATGGCTACACCTTC. It yields the protein CASSLGGNYGYTF.